This T cell receptor beta chain was found in a study of read filtering for tumor transcriptome and immune sequencing (TCRdb year 2020). General notes on the study: The cohort consisted of about 17 male and more than 11 female patients, with a mean age of about 66 years and an age range of roughly 45 to 85. Using the same bone marrow samples, the study ran both targeted immune repertoire sequencing and bulk whole-transcriptome sequencing and then compared the TCR repertoires from each method. A main aim was a read-filtering strategy for immune repertoire data, specifically whether clonotypes supported by a single read should be removed. After DNase treatment, whole-transcriptome libraries were prepared using the TruSeq RNA Access Library Prep Kit. By revised international staging, eight or nine patients were R-ISS I, some 17 were R-ISS II and roughly 7 were R-ISS III. Per sample, about 3.5 to 10.27 million TCR-region mapped reads were obtained with IR-seq, compared with only 85 to 1273 with RNA-seq. Overall study outcomes, separate from this receptor: Single-read clonotypes made up about 81.9% of clonotypes but about 3.2% of total reads in IR-seq, and about three quarters of clonotypes and approximately 47% of reads in RNA-seq. Compared with RNA-seq, IR-seq captured clonotypes at much greater depth and more reliably, and a smaller IR-seq throughput was enough to identify most of the shared clonotypes. Rather than purified T cells, the sorted CD138-negative fraction was a mixed bone marrow immune population. Removing single-read clonotypes increased the correlation between IR-seq and RNA-seq shared clonotype proportions.

The germline V gene sets CDR1 to MDHEN and CDR2 to SYDVKM. There are 13 amino acids in the CDR3, from cysteine to phenylalanine inclusive. Only the CDR3 region is kept as DNA, spanning 39 bases read in frame from base 1. Trimming takes 7 bases from V and 5 bases from J, and the germline ends sit 15 bases apart. Bone marrow was sampled from every patient at the time of active disease. Isolation of bone marrow mononuclear cells was performed by Ficoll-Hypaque density gradient centrifugation. CD138-negative cells were obtained by negative selection after labeling with CD138 magnetic microbeads on a MACS separator, removing myeloma plasma cells. The purity of the isolated cells was checked by flow cytometry with CD138 antibodies on an Attune NxT. TRIzol reagent was used to extract total RNA, and a NanoDrop spectrophotometer was used to quantify the extracted RNA. Paired RNA-seq and IR-seq were performed on each patient's CD138-negative bone marrow sample.

There are many counts of this clonotype. This receptor's antigen is unknown. Base quality data are lacking; no much larger clone is found one base away. TCR libraries were constructed from about 400 ng RNA using the Immunoverse kit, and molecular barcoded adaptors covering alpha/delta and beta/gamma chains were employed. TCR library preparation was performed with the same RNA that was used for transcriptome sequencing. Sequencing of TCR libraries was carried out on an Illumina HiSeq 4000 with 2 x 150 cycles. The study's processing was this. TCR reads were aligned to human V, D, J and C references and assembled into CDR3 clonotypes with MiXCR, including quality filtering and error correction. Clonotype counts and gene usage diversity were analyzed with the tcR package in R. Raw mapping reads were checked after the RNA-seq reads had been mapped by STAR aligner version 2.5.3a onto the human GRCh37 genome. To test how sequencing depth affects detected clonotypes, IR-seq fastq files were randomly downsampled with Seqtk 1.3. TCRdb's own reprocessing of the public reads used fastp at Q25 and MiXCR and kept productive beta chains. Merged by CDR3 protein, the rows form single entries marked with the most common genes and DNA. TCRdb, not the authors, supplied the V and J calls. Present in this sample are about 90,000 distinct CDR3 sequences, 9% to 15% of which were seen just once. The biggest ten clones account for under 15% of the sample.

The chain uses TRBV28 and TRBJ2-7; the D match is possibly TRBD1 or TRBD2, with 5 bases aligned in each. Sequences were obtained from a population of CD138-negative cells sorted from bone marrow. Sample cell subset or site, as interpreted from the label and publication: bone marrow mononuclear cells depleted of CD138+ plasma/myeloma cells by negative magnetic selection. The receptor's source is a donor aged 40 or over with multiple myeloma. The CDR3 region: CASNKAGRNEQYF. The sequenced DNA: TGTGCCAGCAATAAGGCAGGGAGAAACGAGCAGTACTTC.